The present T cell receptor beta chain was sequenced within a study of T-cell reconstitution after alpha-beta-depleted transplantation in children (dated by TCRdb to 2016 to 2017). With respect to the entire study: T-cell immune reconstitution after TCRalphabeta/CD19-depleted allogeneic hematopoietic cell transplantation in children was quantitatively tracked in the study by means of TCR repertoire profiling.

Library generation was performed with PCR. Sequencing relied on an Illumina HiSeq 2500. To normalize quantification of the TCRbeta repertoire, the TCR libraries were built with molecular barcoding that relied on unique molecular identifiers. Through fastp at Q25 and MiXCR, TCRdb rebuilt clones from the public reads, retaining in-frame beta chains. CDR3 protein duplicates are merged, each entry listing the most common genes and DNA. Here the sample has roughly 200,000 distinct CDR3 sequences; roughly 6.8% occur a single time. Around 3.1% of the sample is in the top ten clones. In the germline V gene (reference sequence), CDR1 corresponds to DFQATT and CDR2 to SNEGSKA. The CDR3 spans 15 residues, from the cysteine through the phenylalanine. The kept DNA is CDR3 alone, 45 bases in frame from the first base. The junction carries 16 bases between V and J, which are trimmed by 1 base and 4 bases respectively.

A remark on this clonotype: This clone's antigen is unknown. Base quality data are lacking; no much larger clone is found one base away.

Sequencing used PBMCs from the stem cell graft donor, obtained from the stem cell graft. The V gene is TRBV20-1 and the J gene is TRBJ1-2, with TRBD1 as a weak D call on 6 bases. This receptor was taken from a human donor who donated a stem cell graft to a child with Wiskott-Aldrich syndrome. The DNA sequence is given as TGCAGTGCTAGAGGGGGGCCATCACAGATCTATGGCTACACCTTC. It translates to CSARGGPSQIYGYTF.